The 23 T cell receptor beta chains listed next were all sequenced from one sample in a study of CD39 and CD103 CD8 tumor-infiltrating T cells. Sequenced by immunoSEQ multiplex PCR; TCRdb stores in-frame clones only, minus some. Of 3,500 to 5,500 clones in the sample, approximately 70% are singletons; the top ten hold less than 15%. The sequenced material came from CD8+ T cells sorted from blood. Noted subset: total memory CD8 T cells (CD45RA-CCR7+/-) from blood or uninvolved lymph node. The receptors here all came from a human donor with head and neck squamous cell carcinoma.

The chain carries TRBV4-1 and TRBJ1-3; 7 bases are shared with TRBD1. Trimming at V came to 1 base and at J to 5 bases, leaving 5 bases not matched to a gene. Germline-derived CDR1 and CDR2 are MGHRA and YSYEKL. This CDR3 region has 15 residues. CDR3 bases: TGCGCCAGCAGCCAAGTTTGGACAGGACGAAACACCATATATTTT. The encoded protein is CASSQVWTGRNTIYF.

The chain carries TRBV7-8 and TRBJ2-1; 10 nucleotides line up with TRBD2. The germline V gene has CDR1 SGHVS and CDR2 FQNEAQ. The V gene end was trimmed by 6 bases and the J gene end by 3 bases; junction bases not matched to a gene: 8. This CDR3 region has 16 residues. As DNA, the CDR3 is TGTGCCAGCAGTACACTAGCGGGGCGCTACTACAATGAGCAGTTCTTC. Amino acids: CASSTLAGRYYNEQFF.

This chain connects TRBV6-1 to TRBJ2-2, with a weak D call TRBD2 (6 bases). V lost 0 bases and J lost 6, with 11 bases in between. Germline lookup yields CDR1 MNHNS and CDR2 SASEGT. The CDR3 length is 15 residues. The CDR3 sequence is CASSEAVGTAGELFF. The DNA of the CDR3 is TGTGCCAGCAGTGAAGCGGTTGGGACTGCCGGGGAGCTGTTTTTT.

This rearrangement joins TRBV29-1 to TRBJ2-7; TRBD2 is a possible D gene (5 bases). Per germline, CDR1 SQVTM and CDR2 ANQGSEA. This CDR3 contains 12 residues. V shed 5 bases and J shed 2 bases, with 10 bases lying between them. DNA of the CDR3: TGCAGCGTTTCAAGCGGAGCCTACGAGCAGTACTTC. This gives the protein CSVSSGAYEQYF.

V usage is TRBV27 and J usage is TRBJ2-7; unclear D gene. Germline CDR1 is MNHEY and CDR2 is SMNVEV (reference sequence). V shed 2 bases and J shed 0 bases, with 8 bases lying between them. The length of the CDR3 is 14 residues. CDR3 residues: CASSLKQSSYEQYF. The CDR3 nucleotides read TGTGCCAGCAGTTTAAAACAAAGCTCCTACGAGCAGTACTTC.

The chain couples TRBV7-2 to TRBJ2-1; 9 nucleotides line up with TRBD2. V shed 1 base and J 4 bases; nucleotides not matched to a gene: 11. This CDR3 is built from 18 residues. The germline gives CDR1 SGHTA, CDR2 FQGNSA. The CDR3 sequence is CASSLVGGSGGIYNEQFF. In DNA form, the CDR3 reads TGTGCCAGCAGCTTAGTGGGGGGTAGCGGGGGAATTTACAATGAGCAGTTCTTC.

This chain joins TRBV2 and TRBJ1-4; 7 positions agree with TRBD1. Germline CDR1 reads SNHLY; CDR2 reads FYNNEI. The CDR3 is made up of 15 amino acids. Germline trimming cut 5 bases from V and 8 bases from J; bases unmatched to any gene: 11. The CDR3: CASSQQGGFGEKLFF. CDR3 nucleotide sequence: TGTGCCAGCAGTCAGCAGGGGGGTTTTGGCGAAAAACTGTTTTTT.

The V call is TRBV7-8, the J call TRBJ1-5; the match to TRBD1 covers 8 bases. CDR3 length: 17 amino acids. Trimming removed 2 bases from V and 3 bases from J; junction bases left unmatched: 9. Germline CDR1 SGHVS, CDR2 FQNEAQ. Here the CDR3 reads CASSLSMGTGNNQPQHF. As DNA, the CDR3 is TGTGCCAGCAGCTTAAGCATGGGGACAGGTAACAATCAGCCCCAGCATTTT.

This clone was detected once. CDR3 DNA sequence: TGTGCCAGCAGTTACGGGAGCGGGGCCCTCTACAATGAGCAGTTCTTC. Its protein product is CASSYGSGALYNEQFF. The V and J genes are TRBV6-6 and TRBJ2-1; 7 bases line up with TRBD2. Germline V gene sequence: CDR1 MNHNY, CDR2 SVGAGI (reference sequence). The V gene end was trimmed by 2 bases and the J gene end by 3 bases; junction bases not matched to a gene: 7. The CDR3 length is 16 residues.

This chain uses TRBV4-1 with TRBJ2-7, with 7 bases matching TRBD2. CDR3 length equals 15 residues. The V gene end was trimmed by 0 bases and the J gene end by 5 bases; junction bases not matched to a gene: 7. The V gene's germline CDR1 is MGHRA and CDR2 YSYEKL. The CDR3 loop is CASSQEAGSMDEQYF. CDR3 coding DNA: TGCGCCAGCAGCCAAGAAGCGGGGTCCATGGACGAGCAGTACTTC.

The chain recombines TRBV2 with TRBJ2-7, with a weak D call TRBD1 (8 bases). V was pared by 6 bases and J by 6 bases, with 15 bases between. The CDR3 runs 13 residues. CDR1 and CDR2 (germline): SNHLY, FYNNEI. The CDR3 spells CASSHRGGFEQYF. The CDR3 DNA follows: TGTGCCAGCAGCCACAGGGGGGGCTTCGAGCAGTACTTC.

The chain combines TRBV5-4 with TRBJ1-2, with 7 bases aligning to TRBD1. CDR1 is SGHNT and CDR2 is YYREEE in the germline V gene (reference sequence). V trimming: 4 bases; J trimming: 3 bases; junction bases outside the gene matches: 6. CDR3 length: 14 amino acids. The CDR3 region is CASSLRQGDYGYTF. The CDR3 bases are TGTGCCAGCAGCCTGAGGCAGGGGGACTATGGCTACACCTTC.

This clone has more than one count but fewer than ten. This rearrangement joins TRBV6-6 to TRBJ1-5; D unclear. The CDR3 covers 13 residues. Germline CDR1 is MNHNY and CDR2 is SVGAGI (reference sequence). The ends were cut back, 6 bases at V and 6 bases at J, with 12 bases in the middle. CDR3 sequence (DNA): TGTGCCAGCAGCTTCGGGGAGGCTCAGCCCCAGCATTTT. Residues: CASSFGEAQPQHF.

This clone was observed once. The chain uses TRBV27 and TRBJ2-1, with 10 nucleotides matching TRBD2. The trim removed 5 bases at V and 10 bases at J, leaving 8 bases unmatched. The CDR3 loop spans 14 amino acids. Germline assignment: CDR1 MNHEY and CDR2 SMNVEV (reference sequence). The CDR3 region has the DNA TGTGCCAGCAGTCCGAGCGGGGGGGCGAGGGAGCAGTTCTTC. Its protein product is CASSPSGGAREQFF.

V gene TRBV4-3 combines with J gene TRBJ2-3, with 8 positions matching TRBD2. CDR3 length: 16 residues. J gave up 6 bases and V 3 bases, and 11 bases lay outside the gene matches. The germline gives CDR1 LGHNA, CDR2 YSLEER. CDR3 region: CASSHVKGGGRDTQYF. The CDR3 coding sequence is TGCGCCAGCAGCCACGTTAAAGGCGGGGGGCGGGATACGCAGTATTTT.

V usage is TRBV7-8 and J usage is TRBJ1-1; TRBD1 agrees at 7 bases. The CDR3 extends over 16 amino acids. V shed 2 bases, J shed 5 bases, and the junction held 11 bases outside the gene matches. Germline V CDR1 and CDR2: SGHVS, FQNEAQ. CDR3 nucleotide sequence: TGTGCCAGCAGCTTAACCCCAACAGGGGACGGAACTGAAGCTTTCTTT. Protein: CASSLTPTGDGTEAFF.

This chain uses TRBV6-1 with TRBJ1-6; 9 positions agree with TRBD1. V was clipped by 2 bases and J by 6 bases; unmatched bases: 2. CDR1 and CDR2 from the germline V gene are MNHNS and SASEGT. The CDR3 extends over 15 amino acids. Here the CDR3 DNA reads TGTGCCAGCAGTGAAATGGGACAGGGTAATTCACCCCTCCACTTT. Translating it yields CASSEMGQGNSPLHF.

The chain joins TRBV5-5 to TRBJ2-7, with 8 nucleotides matching TRBD1. This CDR3 has 15 residues. The germline V gene encodes CDR1 SGHKS and CDR2 YYEKEE (reference sequence). V lost 2 bases, J lost 2 bases, and 6 bases stayed unmatched. The CDR3 DNA reads TGTGCCAGCAGCTTCCGAGGGACAGGCCCCTACGAGCAGTACTTC. Amino acids: CASSFRGTGPYEQYF.

This chain uses TRBV27 with TRBJ2-2, with 9 bases identical to TRBD2. The V gene's germline CDR1 is MNHEY and CDR2 SMNVEV (reference sequence). The V segment lost 4 bases and the J segment 10 bases; nucleotides outside the gene matches: 7. The CDR3 consists of 14 residues. The CDR3 sequence is CASSSAGGILELFF. In DNA form, the CDR3 reads TGTGCCAGCAGTTCCGCGGGGGGGATCTTGGAGCTGTTTTTT.

The chain joins TRBV7-2 to TRBJ1-1; weak D call: TRBD1 (5 bases). CDR3 length: 14 residues. Trimming cost V 1 base and J 4 bases, with 10 bases left between them. Germline-derived CDR1 and CDR2 are SGHTA and FQGNSA. The CDR3 loop is CASSLGGEGTEAFF. The DNA for the CDR3 is TGTGCCAGCAGCTTAGGAGGGGAGGGCACTGAAGCTTTCTTT.

The V and J genes are TRBV6-1 and TRBJ1-5; 7 positions agree with TRBD1. The germline gives CDR1 MNHNS, CDR2 SASEGT. V shed 6 bases, J shed 0 bases, and the junction held 2 bases outside the gene matches. CDR3 length: 14 amino acids. The CDR3 here is CASRGQNSNQPQHF. DNA for the CDR3: TGTGCCAGCAGGGGACAGAATAGCAATCAGCCCCAGCATTTT.

The rearrangement links TRBV7-9 to TRBJ2-4; perhaps TRBD1 as D (5 bases). CDR3 length equals 16 residues. Germline CDR1 reads SEHNR; CDR2 reads FQNEAQ (reference sequence). Trimming shortened V by 1 base and J by 5 bases, and 15 bases separated the two germline ends. Written as DNA, the CDR3 is TGTGCCAGCAGCTTAGTCCCCCTGGGGCCTCAAAACATTCAGTACTTC. It translates to CASSLVPLGPQNIQYF.

J is TRBJ2-7 and V is TRBV5-4, with TRBD2 identical over 15 bases. Germline lookup yields CDR1 SGHNT and CDR2 YYREEE (reference sequence). This CDR3 has 18 amino acids. The ends lost 1 base at V and 2 bases at J; junction bases unmatched: 7. In nucleotides, the CDR3 is TGTGCCAGCAGCTTGCGGACTAGCGGGGGGGCATCACCCTACGAGCAGTACTTC. Amino acid sequence: CASSLRTSGGASPYEQYF.